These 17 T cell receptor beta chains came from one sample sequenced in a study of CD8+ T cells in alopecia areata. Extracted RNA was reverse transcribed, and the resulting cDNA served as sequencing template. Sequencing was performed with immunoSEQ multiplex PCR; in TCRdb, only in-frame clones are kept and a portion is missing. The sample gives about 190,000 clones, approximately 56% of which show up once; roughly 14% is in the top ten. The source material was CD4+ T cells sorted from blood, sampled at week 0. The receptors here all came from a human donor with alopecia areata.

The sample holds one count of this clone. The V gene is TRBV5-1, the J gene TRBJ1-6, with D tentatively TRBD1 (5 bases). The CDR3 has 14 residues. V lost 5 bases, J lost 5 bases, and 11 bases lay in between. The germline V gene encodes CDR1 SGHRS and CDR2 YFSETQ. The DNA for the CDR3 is TGCGCCAGCAGAGAAGTAGGGGATAATTCACCCCTCCACTTT. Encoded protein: CASREVGDNSPLHF.

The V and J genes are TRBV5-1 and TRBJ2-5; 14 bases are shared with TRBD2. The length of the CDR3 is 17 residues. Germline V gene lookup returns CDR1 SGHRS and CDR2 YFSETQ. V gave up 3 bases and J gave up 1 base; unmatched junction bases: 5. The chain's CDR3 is CASSSSGLAGGQETQYF. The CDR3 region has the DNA TGCGCCAGCAGCTCATCAGGACTAGCGGGGGGCCAAGAGACCCAGTACTTC.

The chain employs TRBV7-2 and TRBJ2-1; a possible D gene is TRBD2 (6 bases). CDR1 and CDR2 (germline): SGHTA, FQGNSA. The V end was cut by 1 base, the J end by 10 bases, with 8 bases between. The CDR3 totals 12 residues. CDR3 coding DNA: TGTGCCAGCAGCTTAGGGGGGGAAGAGCAGTTCTTC. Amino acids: CASSLGGEEQFF.

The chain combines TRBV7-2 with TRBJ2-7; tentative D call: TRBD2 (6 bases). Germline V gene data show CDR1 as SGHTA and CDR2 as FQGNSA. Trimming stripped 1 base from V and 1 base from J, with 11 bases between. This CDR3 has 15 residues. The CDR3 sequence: CASSLVTGTSYEQYF. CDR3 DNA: TGTGCCAGCAGCTTAGTGACCGGGACTTCCTACGAGCAGTACTTC.

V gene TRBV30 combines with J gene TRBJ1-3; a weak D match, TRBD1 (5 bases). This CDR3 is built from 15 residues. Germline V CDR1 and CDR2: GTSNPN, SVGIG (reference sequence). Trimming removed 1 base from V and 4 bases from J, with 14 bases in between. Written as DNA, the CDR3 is TGTGCCTGGAGTGGTGCGGTGGGGCGGGGAAACACCATATATTTT. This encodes CAWSGAVGRGNTIYF.

The CDR3 sequence: CASSADIGPYEQYF. CDR3 sequence (DNA): TGCGCCAGCAGCGCCGATATAGGCCCCTACGAGCAGTACTTC. The chain uses TRBV5-1 and TRBJ2-7; D is uncertain. The CDR3 length is 14 residues. Between the trimmed V and J ends, which lost 4 bases and 2 bases, there was a span of 13 bases. The germline V gene encodes CDR1 SGHRS and CDR2 YFSETQ.

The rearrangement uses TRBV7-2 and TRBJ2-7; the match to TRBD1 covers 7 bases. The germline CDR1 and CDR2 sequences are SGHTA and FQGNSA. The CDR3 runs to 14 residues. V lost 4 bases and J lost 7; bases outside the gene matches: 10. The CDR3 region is CASSSRQGQGEQYF. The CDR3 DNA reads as TGTGCCAGCAGCTCGAGACAGGGTCAGGGGGAGCAGTACTTC.

CDR3 nucleotide sequence: TGTGCCAGCAGGGACAGCAATCAGCCCCAGCATTTT. Amino acid sequence: CASRDSNQPQHF. The chain recombines TRBV6-1 with TRBJ1-5, with D hard to call. The V end lost 6 bases, the J end lost 1 base, and 4 bases lay between the germline ends. Germline CDR1 and CDR2: MNHNS and SASEGT. This CDR3 has 12 residues.

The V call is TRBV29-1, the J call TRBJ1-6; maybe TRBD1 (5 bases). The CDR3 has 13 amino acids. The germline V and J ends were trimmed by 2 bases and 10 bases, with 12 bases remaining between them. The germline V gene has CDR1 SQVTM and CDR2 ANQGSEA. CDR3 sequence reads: CSVEMGVGSPLHF. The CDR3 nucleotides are TGCAGCGTTGAAATGGGGGTCGGCTCACCCCTCCACTTT.

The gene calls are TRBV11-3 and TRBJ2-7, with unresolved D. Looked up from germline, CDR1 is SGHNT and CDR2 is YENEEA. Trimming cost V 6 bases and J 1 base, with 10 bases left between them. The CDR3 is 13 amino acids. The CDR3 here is CASRYGLSYEQYF. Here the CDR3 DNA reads TGTGCCAGCAGATATGGATTGTCCTACGAGCAGTACTTC. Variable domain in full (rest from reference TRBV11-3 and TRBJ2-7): EAGVVQSPRYKIIEKKQPVAFWCNPISGHNTLYWYLQNLGQGPELLIRYENEEAVDDSQLPKDRFSAERLKGVDSTLKIQPAELGDSAVYLCASRYGLSYEQYFGPGTRLTVT.

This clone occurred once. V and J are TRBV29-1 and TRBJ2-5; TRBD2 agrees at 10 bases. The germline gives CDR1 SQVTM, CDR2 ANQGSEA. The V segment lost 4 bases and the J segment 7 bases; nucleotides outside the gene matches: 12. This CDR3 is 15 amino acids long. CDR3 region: CSVGASGGVRGTQYF. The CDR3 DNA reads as TGCAGCGTTGGGGCTAGCGGGGGAGTTCGTGGGACCCAGTACTTC.

In DNA form, the CDR3 reads TGTGCCTCGGACAGGGCCACTGAAGCTTTCTTT. This encodes CASDRATEAFF. J is TRBJ1-1 and V is TRBV30, with 8 bases identical to TRBD1. The CDR3 is 11 amino acids. The germline V gene has CDR1 GTSNPN and CDR2 SVGIG (reference sequence). Trimming removed 7 bases from V and 4 bases from J; junction bases left unmatched: 2.

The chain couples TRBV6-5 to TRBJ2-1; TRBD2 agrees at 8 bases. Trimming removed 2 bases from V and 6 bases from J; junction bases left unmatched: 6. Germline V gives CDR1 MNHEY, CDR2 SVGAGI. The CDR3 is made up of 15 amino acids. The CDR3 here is CASSYVAGPFNEQFF. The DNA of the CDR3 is TGTGCCAGCAGTTACGTAGCGGGGCCTTTCAATGAGCAGTTCTTC.

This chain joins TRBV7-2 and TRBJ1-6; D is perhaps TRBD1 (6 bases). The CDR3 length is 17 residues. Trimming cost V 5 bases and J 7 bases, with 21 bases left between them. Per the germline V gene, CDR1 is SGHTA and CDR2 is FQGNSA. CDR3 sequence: CASSPLPRGRWNSPLHF. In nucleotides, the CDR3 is TGTGCCAGCAGCCCCCTCCCCCGGGGGCGTTGGAATTCACCCCTCCACTTT. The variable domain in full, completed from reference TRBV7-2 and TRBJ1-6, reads GAGVSQSPSNKVTEKGKDVELRCDPISGHTALYWYRQSLGQGLEFLIYFQGNSAPDKSGLPSDRFSAERTGGSVSTLTIQRTQQEDSAVYLCASSPLPRGRWNSPLHFGNGTRLTVT.

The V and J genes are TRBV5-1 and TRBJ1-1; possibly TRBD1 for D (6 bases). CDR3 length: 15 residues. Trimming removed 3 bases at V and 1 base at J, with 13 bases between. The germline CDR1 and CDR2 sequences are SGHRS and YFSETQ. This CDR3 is CASSWGAGRNTEAFF. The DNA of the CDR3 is TGCGCCAGCAGCTGGGGGGCAGGCCGGAACACTGAAGCTTTCTTT.

CDR3 nucleotide sequence: TGTGCCTGGAGTCCCTGGGGCCTAGGGAGAAGCGAGCAGTACTTC. Translation: CAWSPWGLGRSEQYF. The rearrangement uses TRBV30 and TRBJ2-7, with D tentatively TRBD1 or TRBD2 (5 bases each). Germline V CDR1 and CDR2: GTSNPN, SVGIG (reference sequence). V dropped 2 bases and J dropped 6 bases, with 20 bases sitting between them. This CDR3 region has 15 residues.

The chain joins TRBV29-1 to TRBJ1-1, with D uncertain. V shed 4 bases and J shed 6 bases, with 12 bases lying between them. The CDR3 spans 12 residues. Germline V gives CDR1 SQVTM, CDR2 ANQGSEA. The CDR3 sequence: CSVVQARAEAFF. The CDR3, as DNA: TGCAGCGTTGTTCAGGCCCGAGCTGAAGCTTTCTTT. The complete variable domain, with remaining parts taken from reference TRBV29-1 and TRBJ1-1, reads SAVISQKPSRDICQRGTSLTIQCQVDSQVTMMFWYRQQPGQSLTLIATANQGSEATYESGFVIDKFPISRPNLTFSTLTVSNMSPEDSSIYLCSVVQARAEAFFGQGTRLTVV.